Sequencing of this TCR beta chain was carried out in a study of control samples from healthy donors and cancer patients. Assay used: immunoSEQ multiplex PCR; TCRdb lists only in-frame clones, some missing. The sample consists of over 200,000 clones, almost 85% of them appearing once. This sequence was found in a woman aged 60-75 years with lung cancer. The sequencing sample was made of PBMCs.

CDR3 sequence reads: CASSTDRSSGNTIYF. The CDR3 bases are TGTGCCAGCAGTACCGACAGGAGCTCTGGAAACACCATATATTTT. The J gene is TRBJ1-3, the V gene TRBV2, with D maybe TRBD1 (6 bases). With 5 bases removed from V and 0 bases from J, the gap between germline ends came to 11 bases. The CDR3 totals 15 residues. Germline V gene sequence: CDR1 SNHLY, CDR2 FYNNEI.